Listed below are T cell receptor beta chains from one sample, sequenced in a study of T cell responses to AZD1222 COVID-19 vaccine. The data were produced by immunoSEQ multiplex PCR, yet TCRdb's version contains in-frame clones alone and is incomplete. The sample holds 120,000 to 150,000 clones; 82% are singletons and the top ten take about 4%. The source material was peripheral blood, sampled on day 0 of MenACWY control vaccination. Source of these receptors: an adult in good health. Both conserved end residues are part of each CDR3. A D gene is named only where the DNA matches it firmly. Some rows have no size entry. The others give once, few or many, or a class for an expanded clone.

clone size: NA; J gene: TRBJ2-3; CDR3 length: 13; V gene: TRBV27; D gene: NA; CDR3 DNA: TGTGCCAGCAGTTTAAGGCCCGCAGATACGCAGTATTTT; CDR3 protein: CASSLRPADTQYF
clone size: NA; J gene: TRBJ2-5; CDR3 length: 16; V gene: TRBV14; D gene: TRBD1; CDR3 DNA: TGTGCCAGCAGCCCCGGACAGGGGTCCCACCAAGAGACCCAGTACTTC; CDR3 protein: CASSPGQGSHQETQYF
clone size: few; J gene: TRBJ1-6; CDR3 length: 15; V gene: TRBV19; D gene: TRBD1; CDR3 DNA: TGTGCCAGTAGTTGGAGGACAGGTCTTAATTCACCCCTCCACTTT; CDR3 protein: CASSWRTGLNSPLHF
clone size: NA; J gene: TRBJ2-3; CDR3 length: 16; V gene: TRBV6-1; D gene: NA; CDR3 DNA: TGTGCCAGCAGTGAAGGGGCTGGCGGGGGCGCAGATACGCAGTATTTT; CDR3 protein: CASSEGAGGGADTQYF
clone size: NA; J gene: TRBJ1-1; CDR3 length: 18; V gene: TRBV7-9; D gene: NA; CDR3 DNA: TGTGCCAGCAGCTCCTTGGGACCGTTCACCGCGGCGGACACTGAAGCTTTCTTT; CDR3 protein: CASSSLGPFTAADTEAFF
clone size: NA; J gene: TRBJ1-6; CDR3 length: 13; V gene: TRBV12-3/TRBV12-4; D gene: NA; CDR3 DNA: TGTGCCAGCAGTTTGAGGGGTTTAACACCCCTCCACTTT; CDR3 protein: CASSLRGLTPLHF
clone size: few; J gene: TRBJ1-1; CDR3 length: 16; V gene: TRBV7-8; D gene: NA; CDR3 DNA: TGTGCCAGCACCGTATCCCCGACAGGTGGATTCACTGAAGCTTTCTTT; CDR3 protein: CASTVSPTGGFTEAFF
clone size: once; J gene: TRBJ2-7; CDR3 length: 15; V gene: TRBV7-2; D gene: TRBD2; CDR3 DNA: TGTGCCAGCAGCTTGGGACTAGCGGCCTCCTACGAGCAGTACTTC; CDR3 protein: CASSLGLAASYEQYF
clone size: NA; J gene: TRBJ1-1; CDR3 length: 15; V gene: TRBV27; D gene: NA; CDR3 DNA: TGTGCCAGCAGTCAAGAGGGGCTAATGAACACTGAAGCTTTCTTT; CDR3 protein: CASSQEGLMNTEAFF
clone size: NA; J gene: TRBJ1-1; CDR3 length: 13; V gene: TRBV24-1; D gene: NA; CDR3 DNA: TGTGCCACCAGAGGGACCGCGAACACTGAAGCTTTCTTT; CDR3 protein: CATRGTANTEAFF
clone size: NA; J gene: TRBJ1-1; CDR3 length: 14; V gene: TRBV11-2; D gene: NA; CDR3 DNA: TGTGCCAGCAGCTTAGAAATAGGGGGGACTGAAGCTTTCTTT; CDR3 protein: CASSLEIGGTEAFF
clone size: NA; J gene: TRBJ1-6; CDR3 length: 20; V gene: TRBV21-1; D gene: NA; CDR3 DNA: TGTGCCAGCAGCAAAGGGGACGACGCTCTTTTTAGCTCCTATAATTCACCCCTCCACTTT; CDR3 protein: CASSKGDDALFSSYNSPLHF
clone size: once; J gene: TRBJ1-5; CDR3 length: 16; V gene: TRBV7-3; D gene: TRBD1; CDR3 DNA: TGTGCCATCCCGACGAGGGGGCCCTATAGCAATCAGCCCCAGCATTTT; CDR3 protein: CAIPTRGPYSNQPQHF